Listed here are 30 T cell receptor beta chains from one sample, sequenced in a study of blood T cell repertoires in COVID-19. Profiled with immunoSEQ multiplex PCR; TCRdb holds only in-frame clones, not every one. The data hold roughly 250,000 clones, with 85% to 90% observed a single time. The specimen sequenced was peripheral blood. The receptor set was obtained from a young man with acute or convalescent COVID-19.

The J gene is TRBJ1-6, the V gene TRBV28; tentative D call: TRBD1 (5 bases). The germline gives CDR1 MDHEN, CDR2 SYDVKM. Trimming removed 6 bases at V and 9 bases at J, with 12 bases between. The CDR3 loop spans 13 amino acids. The CDR3 DNA sequence: TGTGCCAGCAGGGGGCCAGCCCCTTCACCCCTCCACTTT. It translates to CASRGPAPSPLHF.

J is TRBJ2-1 and V is TRBV19; 8 bases are shared with TRBD2. The CDR3 loop spans 17 amino acids. J lost 8 bases, V lost 3 bases, and 15 bases had no gene match. Looked up from germline, CDR1 is LNHDA and CDR2 is SQIVND (reference sequence). As DNA, the CDR3 is TGTGCCAGTAGTATTAGCCTTCCAGCGGGGGTGTTGGATGAGCAGTTCTTC. It yields the protein CASSISLPAGVLDEQFF.

A single count supports this clone. This chain connects TRBV18 to TRBJ2-5, with 7 nucleotides matching TRBD1. CDR1 and CDR2 (germline): KGHSH, LQKENI. The CDR3 length is 14 residues. V was clipped by 5 bases and J by 0 bases; unmatched bases: 3. This chain's CDR3 is CASSTQGNQETQYF. DNA for the CDR3: TGTGCCAGCTCAACACAGGGGAACCAAGAGACCCAGTACTTC.

The chain joins TRBV3-1 (or the pseudogene TRBV3-2) to TRBJ1-5; D not certain. The CDR3 is made up of 15 amino acids. Trimming shortened V by 2 bases and J by 1 base, and 9 bases separated the two germline ends. Germline V lookup: CDR1 LGHDT, CDR2 YNNKEL (reference sequence). CDR3 residues: CASSQSALSNQPQHF. CDR3 DNA sequence: TGTGCCAGCAGCCAAAGCGCGTTAAGCAATCAGCCCCAGCATTTT.

V is TRBV15 and J is TRBJ1-1, with a possible D match to TRBD1 (5 bases). The CDR3 spans 14 residues. Deletions cut 8 bases from V and 1 base from J, with 14 bases between. The germline V gene encodes CDR1 LNHNV and CDR2 YYDKDF (reference sequence). CDR3 sequence: CATGRRGTNTEAFF. The CDR3 DNA is TGTGCCACCGGGCGACGGGGGACGAACACTGAAGCTTTCTTT.

The chain combines TRBV5-1 with TRBJ1-5; no firm D call. The CDR3 runs 17 residues. Per the germline V gene, CDR1 is SGHRS and CDR2 is YFSETQ. The germline V and J ends were trimmed by 1 base and 2 bases, with 16 bases remaining between them. DNA of the CDR3: TGCGCCAGCAGCTTGCTGCCTCCGGGATCTGGCAATCAGCCCCAGCATTTT. It encodes CASSLLPPGSGNQPQHF.

The chain recombines TRBV28 with TRBJ1-2; perhaps TRBD1 as D (6 bases). The CDR3 runs 14 residues. Germline V gene lookup returns CDR1 MDHEN and CDR2 SYDVKM. V was cut by 4 bases and J by 5 bases, with 14 bases left in between. The DNA for the CDR3 is TGTGCCAGCAGTTCGACCGGGGGGCGATATGGCTACACCTTC. Translated, it gives CASSSTGGRYGYTF.

V gene TRBV19 combines with J gene TRBJ1-3; unclear D gene. The CDR3 consists of 14 residues. Germline values: CDR1 LNHDA, CDR2 SQIVND (reference sequence). V was clipped by 6 bases and J by 0 bases, with 9 bases between them. As DNA, the CDR3 is TGTGCCAGTAGAACACAAAGCTCTGGAAACACCATATATTTT. Its protein product is CASRTQSSGNTIYF.

The chain is built from TRBV5-1 and TRBJ2-3; 8 bases align to TRBD2. Trimming removed 0 bases from V and 1 base from J; junction bases left unmatched: 4. This CDR3 region has 16 residues. Germline V lookup: CDR1 SGHRS, CDR2 YFSETQ. The CDR3 coding sequence is TGCGCCAGCAGCTTGGGGCCGGGGGGGCGCACAGATACGCAGTATTTT. Protein sequence: CASSLGPGGRTDTQYF.

The chain recombines TRBV7-8 with TRBJ2-3; the match to TRBD2 covers 8 bases. The CDR3 is 16 amino acids. Trimming removed 6 bases from V and 1 base from J; junction bases left unmatched: 9. CDR1 is SGHVS, CDR2 FQNEAQ, per germline. The CDR3 is CASRSKLAAGTDTQYF. The DNA of the CDR3 is TGTGCCAGCAGAAGCAAACTAGCGGCCGGCACAGATACGCAGTATTTT.

This chain links TRBV6-4 with TRBJ1-2; no firm D call. This CDR3 has 13 amino acids. Germline V gives CDR1 MRHNA, CDR2 SNTAGT. The ends were cut back, 2 bases at V and 2 bases at J, with 6 bases in the middle. CDR3 in amino acids: CASSDGRNYGYTF. The CDR3 region has the DNA TGTGCCAGCAGTGACGGCAGGAACTATGGCTACACCTTC.

The chain carries TRBV14 and TRBJ1-4, with 8 positions matching TRBD1. Looked up from germline, CDR1 is SGHDN and CDR2 is FVKESK. This CDR3 has 16 amino acids. After removal of 4 bases from V and 3 bases from J, the junction contained 7 bases not matched to a gene. The DNA of the CDR3 is TGTGCCAGCAGCCGTACCGACAGGGGATCTAATGAAAAACTGTTTTTT. Amino acids: CASSRTDRGSNEKLFF. The entire variable domain, with the rest obtained from reference TRBV14 and TRBJ1-4, is as follows: EAGVTQFPSHSVIEKGQTVTLRCDPISGHDNLYWYRRVMGKEIKFLLHFVKESKQDESGMPNNRFLAERTGGTYSTLKVQPAELEDSGVYFCASSRTDRGSNEKLFFGSGTQLSVL.

CDR3: CASSSADRREGGELFF. The CDR3 DNA sequence: TGTGCCAGCAGTTCCGCGGACAGGAGAGAGGGCGGGGAGCTGTTTTTT. The chain links TRBV6-5 to TRBJ2-2; TRBD1 matches 7 bases. CDR3 size: 16 residues. Germline loops: CDR1 MNHEY, CDR2 SVGAGI. J gave up 7 bases and V 4 bases, and 12 bases lay outside the gene matches.

The chain combines TRBV25-1 with TRBJ2-7; perhaps TRBD2 as D (6 bases). The CDR3 totals 14 residues. Trimming took 5 bases from V and 2 from J, leaving 13 bases between them. Germline V gene sequence: CDR1 MGHDK, CDR2 SYGVNS. The CDR3, as DNA: TGTGCCAGCAGTTACGCGGGACCGGCCTACGAGCAGTACTTC. Amino acid sequence: CASSYAGPAYEQYF.

V usage is TRBV2 and J usage is TRBJ1-6; unclear D gene. Germline CDR1 SNHLY, CDR2 FYNNEI. The CDR3 has 14 amino acids. V lost 11 bases, J lost 1 base, and 12 bases lay in between. In DNA, the CDR3 is TGTGCCGGAGGGAGGAGTTCCTATAATTCACCCCTCCACTTT. It codes for CAGGRSSYNSPLHF.

This clone was detected a few times. This chain connects TRBV7-2 to TRBJ1-3; tentatively, D is TRBD1 (6 bases). CDR3 length: 13 residues. The germline CDR1 and CDR2 sequences are SGHTA and FQGNSA. Trimming took 3 bases from V and 8 from J, leaving 11 bases between them. The CDR3 DNA reads as TGTGCCAGCAGCTTGGACAGAGGATACACCATATATTTT. As protein: CASSLDRGYTIYF.

This sequence joins TRBV7-3 and TRBJ2-7; 8 nucleotides line up with TRBD2. The V gene's germline CDR1 is SGHTA and CDR2 FQGTGA. This CDR3 region has 15 residues. J gave up 5 bases and V 1 base, and 7 bases lay outside the gene matches. The CDR3 bases are TGTGCCAGCAGCTTAAGCGGACTAGCATCTAACGAGCAGTACTTC. This sequence encodes CASSLSGLASNEQYF.

The rearrangement links TRBV19 to TRBJ2-5; possibly TRBD1 for D (5 bases). This CDR3 is 14 amino acids long. V lost 5 bases to trimming and J lost 2 bases, with 12 bases between them. Germline values: CDR1 LNHDA, CDR2 SQIVND (reference sequence). The CDR3 DNA is TGTGCCAGTAGTCTTATCACAGGACAAGAGACCCAGTACTTC. The encoded protein is CASSLITGQETQYF.

The rearrangement joins TRBV27 to TRBJ1-5; TRBD1 matches at 9 bases. V was pared by 2 bases and J by 1 base, with 3 bases of the junction left unmatched. The CDR3 spans 16 residues. Germline V gene data show CDR1 as MNHEY and CDR2 as SMNVEV (reference sequence). CDR3: CASSLTGGASNQPQHF. The CDR3 DNA is TGTGCCAGCAGTTTAACAGGGGGCGCGAGCAATCAGCCCCAGCATTTT.

Only one count was recorded for this clone. CDR3: CASSANPGDTIYF. The CDR3, as DNA: TGTGCCAGCAGCGCGAACCCCGGGGACACCATATATTTT. The V and J genes are TRBV7-2 and TRBJ1-3; D is unresolved. Trimming took 5 bases from V and 8 from J, leaving 13 bases between them. The CDR3 runs to 13 residues. Germline CDR1 SGHTA, CDR2 FQGNSA.

The genes are TRBV30 and TRBJ2-5; tentatively, D is TRBD2 (5 bases). The CDR3 loop spans 11 amino acids. V was trimmed by 7 bases and J by 4 bases, leaving 10 bases between them. CDR1 GTSNPN and CDR2 SVGIG come from the germline V gene (reference sequence). CDR3 in amino acids: CAFEGGETQYF. As DNA, the CDR3 is TGTGCCTTCGAGGGTGGAGAGACCCAGTACTTC. The full variable domain, its missing parts supplied by reference TRBV30 and TRBJ2-5, is SQTIHQWPATLVQPVGSPLSLECTVEGTSNPNLYWYRQAAGRGLQLLFYSVGIGQISSEVPQNLSASRPQDRQFILSSKKLLLSDSGFYLCAFEGGETQYFGPGTRLLVL.

This sequence joins TRBV10-2 and TRBJ1-1, with TRBD1 matching 9 bases. The CDR3 consists of 16 residues. The germline V gene encodes CDR1 WSHSY and CDR2 SAAADI. With V trimmed by 3 bases and J by 1 base, 6 bases remained unmatched. CDR3 amino acids: CASSDRQGVRNTEAFF. The CDR3 DNA sequence: TGCGCCAGCAGTGACCGACAGGGGGTAAGGAACACTGAAGCTTTCTTT.

The chain has TRBV7-2 and TRBJ1-1; perhaps TRBD1 as D (5 bases). This CDR3 region has 14 residues. Germline V gene data show CDR1 as SGHTA and CDR2 as FQGNSA. V was shortened by 2 bases and J by 4 bases, with 11 bases between the two germline ends. CDR3 in amino acids: CASSLSAGVTEAFF. In nucleotides, the CDR3 is TGTGCCAGCAGCTTATCAGCGGGGGTCACTGAAGCTTTCTTT.

This clone appeared a few times. The chain is built from TRBV12-3 or TRBV12-4 and TRBJ1-1, with TRBD1 as a possible D gene (6 bases). Trimming left V 4 bases short and J 1 base short, with 7 bases between. This CDR3 is built from 13 residues. CDR3 residues: CASSSGENTEAFF. The CDR3 DNA is TGTGCCAGCAGTTCAGGGGAGAACACTGAAGCTTTCTTT.

V usage is TRBV9 and J usage is TRBJ2-5; D perhaps matches TRBD1 (5 bases). The V gene's germline CDR1 is SGDLS and CDR2 YYNGEE. The CDR3 consists of 17 residues. Trimming removed 0 bases from V and 1 base from J, with 16 bases in between. The CDR3 region is CASSVAASVGAQETQYF. CDR3 nucleotide sequence: TGTGCCAGCAGCGTAGCTGCGTCCGTAGGGGCCCAAGAGACCCAGTACTTC.

This clone was seen a handful of times. This chain joins TRBV2 and TRBJ2-7; D possibly corresponds to TRBD1 (8 bases). Germline CDR1 is SNHLY and CDR2 is FYNNEI. V shed 5 bases and J shed 6 bases, with 14 bases lying between them. The CDR3 contains 13 residues. As DNA, the CDR3 is TGTGCCAGCAGTACGACAGGGGAGGGCGAGCAGTACTTC. Encoded protein: CASSTTGEGEQYF.

This chain uses TRBV15 with TRBJ2-3, with 11 bases aligning to TRBD2. The CDR3 totals 18 residues. Trimming at V came to 11 bases and at J to 0 bases, leaving 16 bases not matched to a gene. Germline loops: CDR1 LNHNV, CDR2 YYDKDF (reference sequence). The CDR3 loop is CASTPGTSGISSTDTQYF. CDR3 DNA sequence: TGTGCCTCTACCCCAGGGACTAGCGGAATCTCTAGCACAGATACGCAGTATTTT.

V gene TRBV7-5 combines with J gene TRBJ1-6. TRBV7-5 is flagged as a pseudogene. The CDR3 is 18 residues long. CDR3 loop: CARSYPGGGLSYNSPLHF. CDR3 coding DNA: TGTGCCAGAAGCTACCCGGGGGGGGGCTTGTCCTATAATTCACCCCTCCACTTT.

The V call is TRBV4-1, the J call TRBJ1-1, with a possible D match to TRBD1 (6 bases). Germline CDR1 reads MGHRA; CDR2 reads YSYEKL. V lost 8 bases, J lost 0 bases, and 13 bases lay in between. The CDR3 covers 14 residues. Written as DNA, the CDR3 is TGCGCCAGCGCCTTGGGGGCAATGAACACTGAAGCTTTCTTT. It specifies CASALGAMNTEAFF.

The chain couples TRBV9 to TRBJ1-2; TRBD1 aligns across 8 bases. V gave up 2 bases and J gave up 4 bases; unmatched junction bases: 1. This CDR3 is 13 amino acids long. Germline-derived CDR1 and CDR2 are SGDLS and YYNGEE. The CDR3 region is CASSVDRAYGYTF. CDR3 DNA sequence: TGTGCCAGCAGCGTGGACAGGGCCTATGGCTACACCTTC.